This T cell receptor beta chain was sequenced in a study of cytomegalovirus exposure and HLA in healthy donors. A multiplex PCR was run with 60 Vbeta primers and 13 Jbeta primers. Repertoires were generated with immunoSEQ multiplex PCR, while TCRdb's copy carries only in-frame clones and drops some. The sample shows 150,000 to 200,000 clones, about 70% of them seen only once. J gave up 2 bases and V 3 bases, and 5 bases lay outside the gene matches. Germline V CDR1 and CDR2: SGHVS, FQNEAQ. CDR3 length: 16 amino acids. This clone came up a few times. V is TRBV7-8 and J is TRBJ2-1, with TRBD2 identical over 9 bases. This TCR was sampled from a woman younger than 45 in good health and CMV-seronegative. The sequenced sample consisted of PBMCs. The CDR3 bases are TGTGCCAGCAGCTTTGAGGGCGGGGGGGCCTACAATGAGCAGTTCTTC. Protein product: CASSFEGGGAYNEQFF.